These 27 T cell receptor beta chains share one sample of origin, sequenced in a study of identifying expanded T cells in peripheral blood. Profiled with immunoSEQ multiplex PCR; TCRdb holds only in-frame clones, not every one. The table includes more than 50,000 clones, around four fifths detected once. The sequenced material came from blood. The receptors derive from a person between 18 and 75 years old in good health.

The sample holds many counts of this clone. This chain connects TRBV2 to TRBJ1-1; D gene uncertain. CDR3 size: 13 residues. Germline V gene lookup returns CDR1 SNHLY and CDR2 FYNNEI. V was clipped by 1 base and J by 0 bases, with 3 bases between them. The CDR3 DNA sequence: TGTGCCAGCAGTGAAGAGATGAACACTGAAGCTTTCTTT. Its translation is CASSEEMNTEAFF.

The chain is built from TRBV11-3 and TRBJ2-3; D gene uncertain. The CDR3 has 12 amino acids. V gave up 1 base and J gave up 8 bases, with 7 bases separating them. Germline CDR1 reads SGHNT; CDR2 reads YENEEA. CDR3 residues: CASSLGPRTQYF. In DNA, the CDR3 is TGTGCCAGCAGCTTAGGGCCCCGTACGCAGTATTTT.

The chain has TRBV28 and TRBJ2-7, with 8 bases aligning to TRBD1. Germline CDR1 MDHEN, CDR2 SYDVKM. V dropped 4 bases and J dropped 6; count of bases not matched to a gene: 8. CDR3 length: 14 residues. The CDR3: CASSSRDRLGEQYF. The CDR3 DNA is TGTGCCAGCAGTTCCCGGGACAGGTTGGGCGAGCAGTACTTC.

The CDR3 reads CASSSPTGGGGGPREQYF. For the CDR3, the DNA is TGTGCCAGCAGCTCGCCGACAGGGGGCGGAGGAGGACCGCGCGAGCAGTACTTC. The chain has TRBV7-2 and TRBJ2-7; 10 nucleotides match TRBD1. CDR3 length equals 18 residues. Trimming at V came to 4 bases and at J to 6 bases, leaving 18 bases not matched to a gene. Germline-derived CDR1 and CDR2 are SGHTA and FQGNSA.

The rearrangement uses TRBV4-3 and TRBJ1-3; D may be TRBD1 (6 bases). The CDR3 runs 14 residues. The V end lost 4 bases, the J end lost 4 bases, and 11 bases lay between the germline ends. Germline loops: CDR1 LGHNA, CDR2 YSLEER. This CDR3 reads CASSLSGEGNTIYF. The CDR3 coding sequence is TGCGCCAGCAGCCTATCAGGGGAAGGAAACACCATATATTTT.

CDR3 DNA sequence: TGTGCCAGTACCCTGTCTTGGGACAGGGACGTTCAGCCCCAGCATTTT. Translated: CASTLSWDRDVQPQHF. V and J are TRBV19 and TRBJ1-5; 9 bases agree with TRBD1. The CDR3 covers 16 residues. CDR1 and CDR2 from the germline V gene are LNHDA and SQIVND (reference sequence). V dropped 7 bases and J dropped 6; count of bases not matched to a gene: 13.

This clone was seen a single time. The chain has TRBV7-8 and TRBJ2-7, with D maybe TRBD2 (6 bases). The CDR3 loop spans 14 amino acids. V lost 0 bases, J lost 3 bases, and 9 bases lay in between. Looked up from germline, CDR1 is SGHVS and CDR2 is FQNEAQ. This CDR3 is CASSLAEGYYEQYF. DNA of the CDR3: TGTGCCAGCAGCTTAGCGGAGGGCTACTACGAGCAGTACTTC.

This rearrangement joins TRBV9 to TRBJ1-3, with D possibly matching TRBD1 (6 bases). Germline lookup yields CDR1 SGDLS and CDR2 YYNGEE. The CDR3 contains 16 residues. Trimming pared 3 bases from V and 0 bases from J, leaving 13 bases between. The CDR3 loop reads CASSGGHKSSGNTIYF. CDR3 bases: TGTGCCAGCAGCGGGGGACATAAGAGCTCTGGAAACACCATATATTTT.

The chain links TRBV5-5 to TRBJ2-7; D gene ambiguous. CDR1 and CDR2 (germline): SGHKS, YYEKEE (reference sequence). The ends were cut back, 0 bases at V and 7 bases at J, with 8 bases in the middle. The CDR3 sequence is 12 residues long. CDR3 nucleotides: TGTGCCAGCAGCTTGGTACAAAATGAGCAGTACTTC. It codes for CASSLVQNEQYF.

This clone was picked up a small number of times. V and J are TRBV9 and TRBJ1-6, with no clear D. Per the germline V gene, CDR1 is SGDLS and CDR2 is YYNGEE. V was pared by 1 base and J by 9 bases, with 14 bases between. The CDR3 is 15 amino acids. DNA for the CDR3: TGTGCCAGCAGCGTATCATGGGCAGGACCTTCACCCCTCCACTTT. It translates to CASSVSWAGPSPLHF.

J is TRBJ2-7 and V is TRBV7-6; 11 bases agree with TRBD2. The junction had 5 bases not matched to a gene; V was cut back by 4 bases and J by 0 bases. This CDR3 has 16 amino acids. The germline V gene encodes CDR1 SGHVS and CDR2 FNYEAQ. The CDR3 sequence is CASSSLTSGSSYEQYF. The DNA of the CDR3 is TGTGCCAGCAGCTCCCTAACTAGCGGGAGCTCCTACGAGCAGTACTTC. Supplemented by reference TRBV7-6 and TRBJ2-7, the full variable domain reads GAGVSQSPRYKVTKRGQDVALRCDPISGHVSLYWYRQALGQGPEFLTYFNYEAQQDKSGLPNDRFSAERPEGSISTLTIQRTEQRDSAMYRCASSSLTSGSSYEQYFGPGTRLTVT.

The CDR3 reads CASSPLAGEYNEQFF. For the CDR3, the DNA is TGTGCCAGCTCACCATTAGCGGGAGAATACAATGAGCAGTTCTTC. V is TRBV18 and J is TRBJ2-1, with TRBD2 matching 9 bases. V was clipped by 2 bases and J by 4 bases; unmatched bases: 3. CDR1 and CDR2 from the germline V gene are KGHSH and LQKENI. The CDR3 length is 15 residues.

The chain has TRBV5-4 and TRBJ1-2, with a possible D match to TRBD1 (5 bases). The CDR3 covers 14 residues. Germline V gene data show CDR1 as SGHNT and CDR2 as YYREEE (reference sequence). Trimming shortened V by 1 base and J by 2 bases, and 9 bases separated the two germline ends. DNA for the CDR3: TGTGCCAGCAGCTTGAGGGGTTTCAACTATGGCTACACCTTC. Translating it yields CASSLRGFNYGYTF.

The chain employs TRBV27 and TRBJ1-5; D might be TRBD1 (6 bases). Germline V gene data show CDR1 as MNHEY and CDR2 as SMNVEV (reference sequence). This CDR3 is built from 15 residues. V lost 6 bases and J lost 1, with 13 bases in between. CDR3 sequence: CASSPQGLSNQPQHF. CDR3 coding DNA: TGTGCCAGCAGCCCACAGGGTCTAAGCAATCAGCCCCAGCATTTT.

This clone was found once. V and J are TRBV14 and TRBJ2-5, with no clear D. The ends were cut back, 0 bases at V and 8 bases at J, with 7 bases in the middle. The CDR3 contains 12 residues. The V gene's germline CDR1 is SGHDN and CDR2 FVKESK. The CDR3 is CASSQDGPTQYF. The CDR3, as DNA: TGTGCCAGCAGCCAAGACGGGCCCACCCAGTACTTC. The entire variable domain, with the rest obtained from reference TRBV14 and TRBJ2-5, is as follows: EAGVTQFPSHSVIEKGQTVTLRCDPISGHDNLYWYRRVMGKEIKFLLHFVKESKQDESGMPNNRFLAERTGGTYSTLKVQPAELEDSGVYFCASSQDGPTQYFGPGTRLLVL.

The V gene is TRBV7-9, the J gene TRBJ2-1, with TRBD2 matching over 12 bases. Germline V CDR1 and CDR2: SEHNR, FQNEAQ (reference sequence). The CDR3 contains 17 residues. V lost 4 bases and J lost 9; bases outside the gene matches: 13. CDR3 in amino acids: CASSSQTSGRSSGEQFF. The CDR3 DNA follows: TGTGCCAGCAGCTCTCAGACTAGCGGGAGATCCAGCGGTGAGCAGTTCTTC.

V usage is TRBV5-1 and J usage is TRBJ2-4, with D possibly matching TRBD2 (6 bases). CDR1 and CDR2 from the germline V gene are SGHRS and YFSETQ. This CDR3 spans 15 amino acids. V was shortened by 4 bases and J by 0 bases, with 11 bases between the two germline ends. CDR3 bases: TGCGCCAGCAGCATGGGGGGAGTAGCCAAAAACATTCAGTACTTC. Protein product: CASSMGGVAKNIQYF.

This chain's CDR3 is CASSGDRGDQPQHF. The CDR3 nucleotides read TGTGCCAGTAGTGGGGACAGGGGAGATCAGCCCCAGCATTTT. The J gene is TRBJ1-5, the V gene TRBV19; the match to TRBD1 covers 10 bases. The V gene's germline CDR1 is LNHDA and CDR2 SQIVND (reference sequence). CDR3 size: 14 residues. V lost 5 bases, J lost 5 bases, and 3 bases stayed unmatched. The whole variable domain, remainder taken from reference TRBV19 and TRBJ1-5, is DGGITQSPKYLFRKEGQNVTLSCEQNLNHDAMYWYRQDPGQGLRLIYYSQIVNDFQKGDIAEGYSVSREKKESFPLTVTSAQKNPTAFYLCASSGDRGDQPQHFGDGTRLSIL.

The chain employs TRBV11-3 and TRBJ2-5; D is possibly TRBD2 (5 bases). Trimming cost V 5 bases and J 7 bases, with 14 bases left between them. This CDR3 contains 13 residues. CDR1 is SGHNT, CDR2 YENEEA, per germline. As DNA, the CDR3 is TGTGCCAGCAGCCTGAGCGGTTCGGGGACCCAGTACTTC. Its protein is CASSLSGSGTQYF.

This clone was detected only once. CDR3 sequence (DNA): TGTGCCAGTACGGGACTAGCGGGAGGGGATACGCAGTATTTT. Translating it yields CASTGLAGGDTQYF. The gene calls are TRBV19 and TRBJ2-3, with 16 bases that match TRBD2. The CDR3 covers 14 residues. The germline CDR1 and CDR2 sequences are LNHDA and SQIVND (reference sequence). Trimming at V came to 7 bases and at J to 6 bases, leaving 1 base not matched to a gene.

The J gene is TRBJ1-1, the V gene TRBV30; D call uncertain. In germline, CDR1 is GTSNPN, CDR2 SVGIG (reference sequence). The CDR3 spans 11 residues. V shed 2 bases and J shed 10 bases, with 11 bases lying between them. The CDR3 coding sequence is TGTGCCTGGAGTACGTTGGATGGAGCTTTCTTT. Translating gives CAWSTLDGAFF. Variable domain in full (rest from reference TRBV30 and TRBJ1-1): SQTIHQWPATLVQPVGSPLSLECTVEGTSNPNLYWYRQAAGRGLQLLFYSVGIGQISSEVPQNLSASRPQDRQFILSSKKLLLSDSGFYLCAWSTLDGAFFGQGTRLTVV.

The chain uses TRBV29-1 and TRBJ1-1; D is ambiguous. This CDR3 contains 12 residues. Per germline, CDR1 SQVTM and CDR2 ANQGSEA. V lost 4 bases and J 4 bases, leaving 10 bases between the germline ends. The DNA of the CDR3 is TGCAGCGTTGCGTCGGGGTCCACTGAAGCTTTCTTT. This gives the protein CSVASGSTEAFF.

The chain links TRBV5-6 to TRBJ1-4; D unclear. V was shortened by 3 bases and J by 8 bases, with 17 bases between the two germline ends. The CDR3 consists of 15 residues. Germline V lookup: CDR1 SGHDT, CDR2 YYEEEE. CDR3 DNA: TGTGCCAGCAGCTCCTCGGATCTGTTTCGAGAAAAACTGTTTTTT. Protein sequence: CASSSSDLFREKLFF. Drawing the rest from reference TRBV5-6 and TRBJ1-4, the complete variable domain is DAGVTQSPTHLIKTRGQQVTLRCSPKSGHDTVSWYQQALGQGPQFIFQYYEEEERQRGNFPDRFSGHQFPNYSSELNVNALLLGDSALYLCASSSSDLFREKLFFGSGTQLSVL.

The CDR3 is CASSAPGNTIYF. Written as DNA, the CDR3 is TGTGCCAGCAGCGCCCCGGGAAACACCATATATTTT. The V call is TRBV13, the J call TRBJ1-3; no clear D. Trimming pared 5 bases from V and 4 bases from J, leaving 6 bases between. This CDR3 is 12 amino acids long. Germline V lookup: CDR1 PRHDT, CDR2 FYEKMQ (reference sequence).

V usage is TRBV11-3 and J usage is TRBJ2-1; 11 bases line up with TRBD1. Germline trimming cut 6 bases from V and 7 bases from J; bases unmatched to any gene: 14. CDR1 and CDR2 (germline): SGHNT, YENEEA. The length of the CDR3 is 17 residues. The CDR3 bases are TGTGCCAGCAGTATTCCCCGCCGCGGACAGGGGGCAAATGAGCAGTTCTTC. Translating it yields CASSIPRRGQGANEQFF.

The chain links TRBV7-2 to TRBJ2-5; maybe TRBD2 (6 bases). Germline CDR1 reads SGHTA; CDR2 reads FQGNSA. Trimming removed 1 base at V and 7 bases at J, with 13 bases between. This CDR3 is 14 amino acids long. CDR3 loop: CASSLERGGGTQYF. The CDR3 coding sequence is TGTGCCAGCAGCTTAGAGAGGGGAGGCGGGACCCAGTACTTC.

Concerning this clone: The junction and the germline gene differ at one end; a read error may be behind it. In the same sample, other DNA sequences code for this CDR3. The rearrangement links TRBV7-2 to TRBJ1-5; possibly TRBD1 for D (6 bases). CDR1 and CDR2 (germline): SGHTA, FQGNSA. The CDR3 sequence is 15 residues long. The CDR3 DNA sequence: TGCGCCAGCAGCTTAGGCGAGGGGGGCAATCAGCCCCAGCATTTT. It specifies CASSLGEGGNQPQHF. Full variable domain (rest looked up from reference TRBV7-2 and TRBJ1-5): GAGVSQSPSNKVTEKGKDVELRCDPISGHTALYWYRQSLGQGLEFLIYFQGNSAPDKSGLPSDRFSAERTGGSVSTLTIQRTQQEDSAVYLCASSLGEGGNQPQHFGDGTRLSIL.